Listed here is a single TCR beta chain. Assay: immunoSEQ multiplex PCR; the TCRdb copy retains only in-frame clones and omits some. The data contain 80,000 to 130,000 clones, 85% to 95% of them singletons. The sample belongs to a study of T cell changes during pregnancy in multiple sclerosis. Deletions cut 2 bases from V and 5 bases from J, with 13 bases between. The CDR3 length is 15 residues. Germline V lookup: CDR1 LNHDA, CDR2 SQIVND (reference sequence). V is TRBV19 and J is TRBJ1-5; D remains ambiguous. Source: peripheral blood, taken in the second trimester of pregnancy. This TCR derives from a female donor with multiple sclerosis, enrolled in a pregnancy study. CDR3 residues: CASSIISQRDQPQHF. The CDR3 DNA is TGTGCCAGTAGTATAATCTCCCAGCGTGATCAGCCCCAGCATTTT.